These 27 T cell receptor beta chains were sequenced from one sample in a study of CD4 T cells in relation to SARS-CoV-2 and coronaviruses. The method was immunoSEQ multiplex PCR; TCRdb's version includes in-frame clones alone and lacks a portion of them. The table includes 37,000 or so clones, approximately 85% detected once. Sequenced material: memory CD4+ T cells from PBMCs. All receptors come from an adult with COVID-19.

This chain links TRBV28 with TRBJ1-6; D call uncertain. Trimming took 5 bases from V and 9 from J, leaving 8 bases between them. In germline, CDR1 is MDHEN, CDR2 SYDVKM. This CDR3 spans 12 amino acids. In DNA form, the CDR3 reads TGTGCCAGCAGTACTTCTATTTCACCCCTCCACTTT. Protein: CASSTSISPLHF.

The chain recombines TRBV11-3 with TRBJ2-5; D perhaps matches TRBD1 (5 bases). This CDR3 spans 14 amino acids. V gave up 0 bases and J gave up 5 bases, with 10 bases separating them. Germline CDR1 and CDR2: SGHNT and YENEEA. This chain's CDR3 is CASSLEAQDETQYF. CDR3 sequence (DNA): TGTGCCAGCAGCTTAGAGGCACAGGACGAGACCCAGTACTTC.

This clone was counted only a few times. This rearrangement joins TRBV5-1 to TRBJ1-5, with no clear D. Germline V gene lookup returns CDR1 SGHRS and CDR2 YFSETQ. V shed 8 bases and J shed 3 bases, with 12 bases lying between them. The CDR3 runs 13 residues. CDR3 in DNA: TGCGCCAGTGCGGCCGATTTCAATCAGCCCCAGCATTTT. Translated, it gives CASAADFNQPQHF.

Points on this clone: At one end the junction does not follow the germline gene, possibly because of a read error. CDR3 DNA: TGTGCCAGCACCTTACTGAACAGGGGGGGGAGGACAGATACGCAGTATTTT. Its translation: CASTLLNRGGRTDTQYF. The chain is built from TRBV11-2 and TRBJ2-3, with a possible D match to TRBD1 (8 bases). This CDR3 is 17 amino acids long. Germline-derived CDR1 and CDR2 are SGHAT and FQNNGV.

This sequence joins TRBV10-3 and TRBJ2-3, with 11 bases fitting TRBD1. In germline, CDR1 is ENHRY, CDR2 SYGVKD. CDR3 length: 17 amino acids. The V segment lost 3 bases and the J segment 3 bases; nucleotides outside the gene matches: 8. The CDR3 here is CAISERVRDRGTDTQYF. CDR3 sequence (DNA): TGTGCCATCAGTGAAAGGGTCCGGGACAGGGGGACAGATACGCAGTATTTT.

The V call is TRBV11-2, the J call TRBJ2-3; D gene unclear. The CDR3 is 14 amino acids. CDR1 and CDR2 from the germline V gene are SGHAT and FQNNGV. The V end was cut by 6 bases, the J end by 0 bases, with 10 bases between. The DNA of the CDR3 is TGTGCCAGCAGTCAAATGACTAGCACAGATACGCAGTATTTT. Translating it yields CASSQMTSTDTQYF.

J is TRBJ1-2 and V is TRBV3-1 (or the pseudogene TRBV3-2); D perhaps matches TRBD1 (5 bases). Germline lookup yields CDR1 LGHDT and CDR2 YNNKEL (reference sequence). This CDR3 has 15 amino acids. V was pared by 2 bases and J by 3 bases, with 13 bases between. The CDR3 DNA follows: TGTGCCAGCAGCCAACTCAGGGTTACCGACTATGGCTACACCTTC. It yields the protein CASSQLRVTDYGYTF.

The V and J genes are TRBV5-6 and TRBJ2-2; TRBD2 agrees at 7 bases. This CDR3 is built from 17 residues. V trimming: 0 bases; J trimming: 3 bases; junction bases outside the gene matches: 8. Germline-derived CDR1 and CDR2 are SGHDT and YYEEEE. DNA of the CDR3: TGTGCCAGCAGCTTGGCGGGTAGCGGGCGGTACACCGGGGAGCTGTTTTTT. Protein: CASSLAGSGRYTGELFF.

The rearrangement uses TRBV24-1 and TRBJ2-3, with D possibly TRBD2 on 5 matching bases. V was cut by 11 bases and J by 1 base, with 12 bases left in between. Germline V gene lookup returns CDR1 KGHDR and CDR2 SFDVKD. The CDR3 totals 13 residues. The chain's CDR3 is CASKSSGTDTQYF. DNA of the CDR3: TGTGCCAGCAAGAGTAGCGGCACAGATACGCAGTATTTT.

V usage is TRBV4-1 and J usage is TRBJ1-5; D gene uncertain. The CDR3 has 15 amino acids. Germline values: CDR1 MGHRA, CDR2 YSYEKL. V dropped 5 bases and J dropped 0 bases, with 11 bases sitting between them. The CDR3 DNA is TGCGCCAGCAGCTGGGAGGGCTTTAGCAATCAGCCCCAGCATTTT. Protein: CASSWEGFSNQPQHF.

V is TRBV6-1 and J is TRBJ1-1, with 10 bases identical to TRBD1. CDR3 length: 15 residues. Germline V lookup: CDR1 MNHNS, CDR2 SASEGT. V was pared by 3 bases and J by 6 bases, with 7 bases of the junction left unmatched. The CDR3 region has the DNA TGTGCCAGCAGTGATCTTAAGACAGGGGGCTCTGAAGCTTTCTTT. As protein: CASSDLKTGGSEAFF.

In its sample, this clone was seen a few times. V is TRBV4-2 and J is TRBJ2-2, with 14 bases fitting TRBD2. V lost 3 bases to trimming and J lost 0 bases; unmatched junction nucleotides: 6. CDR3 size: 19 residues. Germline V gene data show CDR1 as LGHNA and CDR2 as YNFKEQ. In nucleotides, the CDR3 is TGTGCCAGCAGCCAGTTACGACTAGCGGGAGGGCCGAACACCGGGGAGCTGTTTTTT. Amino acid sequence: CASSQLRLAGGPNTGELFF.

The gene calls are TRBV9 and TRBJ2-1; TRBD2 is a possible D gene (6 bases). V lost 0 bases to trimming and J lost 1 base, with 17 bases between them. The germline gives CDR1 SGDLS, CDR2 YYNGEE. The CDR3 has 18 amino acids. The CDR3 DNA follows: TGTGCCAGCAGCGTAGTACCGGGGAATAGCGGATCCTACAATGAGCAGTTCTTC. It yields the protein CASSVVPGNSGSYNEQFF.

The chain carries TRBV2 and TRBJ2-7, with TRBD2 as a possible D gene (5 bases). Germline-derived CDR1 and CDR2 are SNHLY and FYNNEI. V shed 4 bases and J shed 1 base, with 14 bases lying between them. This CDR3 spans 15 amino acids. The CDR3 sequence is CASSARPSGSYEQYF. DNA for the CDR3: TGTGCCAGCAGTGCGCGACCGAGCGGTTCCTACGAGCAGTACTTC.

The DNA of the CDR3 is TGTGCCAGCAGCAAGACTAGTTCAAACAATGAGCAGTTCTTC. It encodes CASSKTSSNNEQFF. The chain has TRBV28 and TRBJ2-1; tentative D call: TRBD2 (6 bases). CDR3 length: 14 residues. Germline-derived CDR1 and CDR2 are MDHEN and SYDVKM. V lost 6 bases to trimming and J lost 5 bases, with 14 bases between them.

The rearrangement uses TRBV5-4 and TRBJ2-2, with 7 nucleotides matching TRBD1. With V trimmed by 4 bases and J by 1 base, 10 bases remained unmatched. Per the germline V gene, CDR1 is SGHNT and CDR2 is YYREEE (reference sequence). The CDR3 is 17 amino acids. The CDR3 spells CASSPDGTARNTGELFF. CDR3 in DNA: TGTGCCAGCAGCCCGGACGGGACAGCACGGAACACCGGGGAGCTGTTTTTT.

The rearrangement uses TRBV15 and TRBJ2-7; the D is unclear. The V end lost 0 bases, the J end lost 5 bases, and 8 bases lay between the germline ends. Germline V lookup: CDR1 LNHNV, CDR2 YYDKDF (reference sequence). The length of the CDR3 is 13 residues. Here the CDR3 DNA reads TGTGCCACCAGCAGAGATTATGTCGACGAGCAGTACTTC. This sequence encodes CATSRDYVDEQYF. Full variable domain (rest looked up from reference TRBV15 and TRBJ2-7): DAMVIQNPRYQVTQFGKPVTLSCSQTLNHNVMYWYQQKSSQAPKLLFHYYDKDFNNEADTPDNFQSRRPNTSFCFLDIRSPGLGDTAMYLCATSRDYVDEQYFGPGTRLTVT.

V gene TRBV7-3 combines with J gene TRBJ2-3, with D hard to call. In germline, CDR1 is SGHTA, CDR2 FQGTGA. Deletions cut 1 base from V and 3 bases from J, with 5 bases between. The CDR3 loop spans 13 amino acids. Written as DNA, the CDR3 is TGTGCCAGCAGCTTAATAATTACAGATACGCAGTATTTT. This sequence encodes CASSLIITDTQYF.

This clone has just one count. J is TRBJ1-6 and V is TRBV3-1 (or the pseudogene TRBV3-2); weak D call: TRBD1 (5 bases). The length of the CDR3 is 12 residues. CDR1 is LGHDT, CDR2 YNNKEL, per germline (reference sequence). Trimming took off 7 bases at V and 10 bases at J, with 11 bases between the two ends. The CDR3 DNA follows: TGTGCCAGCATGGGGCTGGGATCACCCCTCCACTTT. It encodes CASMGLGSPLHF.

This chain links TRBV7-3 with TRBJ1-1; D ambiguous. This CDR3 is 13 amino acids long. Germline assignment: CDR1 SGHTA and CDR2 FQGTGA. V was pared by 0 bases and J by 0 bases, with 2 bases between. The CDR3 DNA follows: TGTGCCAGCAGCTTAACGTTGAACACTGAAGCTTTCTTT. Translated, it gives CASSLTLNTEAFF.

The sample holds a few counts of this clone. The chain carries TRBV7-3 and TRBJ2-7; a weak D match, TRBD2 (6 bases). The length of the CDR3 is 15 residues. V shed 5 bases and J shed 7 bases, with 21 bases lying between them. CDR1 and CDR2 (germline): SGHTA, FQGTGA. CDR3 nucleotide sequence: TGTGCCAGCAGCCCCAATGCGCGGGACTCTGGAGAGCAGTACTTC. It is translated as CASSPNARDSGEQYF.

The chain combines TRBV12-3 or TRBV12-4 with TRBJ2-3; no firm D call. Trimming stripped 2 bases from V and 6 bases from J, with 9 bases between. The CDR3 loop spans 13 amino acids. In nucleotides, the CDR3 is TGTGCCAGCAGTTTAAGGCTATTGGATACGCAGTATTTT. Translated: CASSLRLLDTQYF.

The genes are TRBV19 and TRBJ2-1; D is undetermined. The germline V gene encodes CDR1 LNHDA and CDR2 SQIVND (reference sequence). Deletions cut 5 bases from V and 4 bases from J, with 15 bases between. CDR3 length equals 15 residues. CDR3 bases: TGTGCCAGTAGTCGAGGAGTATCGCCTTACAATGAGCAGTTCTTC. The encoded protein is CASSRGVSPYNEQFF.

This clone was found once. CDR3 sequence (DNA): TGTGCCAGCAGCCGCGGAGACCGGGACAAGAATGGCTACACCTTC. Amino acids: CASSRGDRDKNGYTF. This rearrangement joins TRBV6-6 to TRBJ1-2, with a weak D call TRBD1 (6 bases). Germline-derived CDR1 and CDR2 are MNHNY and SVGAGI (reference sequence). The CDR3 length is 15 residues. The V end lost 6 bases, the J end lost 6 bases, and 20 bases lay between the germline ends.

This clone showed up just once. V usage is TRBV4-1 and J usage is TRBJ2-7; D is unresolved. There are 14 residues in the CDR3. V lost 4 bases and J lost 3, with 13 bases in between. Germline V CDR1 and CDR2: MGHRA, YSYEKL. For the CDR3, the DNA is TGCGCCAGCAGCCTCCCGGCGCAGAACTACGAGCAGTACTTC. This sequence encodes CASSLPAQNYEQYF.

J is TRBJ1-5 and V is TRBV19; weak D call: TRBD1 (5 bases). The CDR3 contains 14 residues. Looked up from germline, CDR1 is LNHDA and CDR2 is SQIVND (reference sequence). V lost 7 bases, J lost 0 bases, and 10 bases lay in between. The CDR3 loop reads CASKGDGSNQPQHF. In DNA form, the CDR3 reads TGTGCCAGTAAAGGGGATGGTAGCAATCAGCCCCAGCATTTT.

The J gene is TRBJ2-5, the V gene TRBV7-9, with 10 positions matching TRBD2. The germline CDR1 and CDR2 sequences are SEHNR and FQNEAQ (reference sequence). The CDR3 has 16 amino acids. J was trimmed by 5 bases and V by 1 base; bases with no gene match: 7. CDR3 loop: CASSLGSGRSSETQYF. CDR3 nucleotides: TGTGCCAGCAGCTTAGGTAGCGGGAGGTCCAGCGAGACCCAGTACTTC. Variable domain in full (rest from reference TRBV7-9 and TRBJ2-5): DTGVSQNPRHKITKRGQNVTFRCDPISEHNRLYWYRQTLGQGPEFLTYFQNEAQLEKSRLLSDRFSAERPKGSFSTLEIQRTEQGDSAMYLCASSLGSGRSSETQYFGPGTRLLVL.